The T cell receptor (beta chain) described here comes from a study of cytotoxic CD8 clonotypes in ibrutinib-treated CLL. Study-wide points: Against age-matched healthy donors, baseline clonality ran higher and tracked circulating CD8+ T-cell counts.

On this clone itself: The target antigen is unknown.

The germline V gene has CDR1 SQVTM and CDR2 ANQGSEA. This CDR3 has 16 residues. V shed 6 bases and J 3 bases; nucleotides not matched to a gene: 14. Generated by immunoSEQ multiplex PCR, the TCRdb table keeps only in-frame clones and is missing some. Of hundreds of thousands of clones detected, 70% appear once; the ten largest clones hold 15%. The source is a human donor with chronic lymphocytic leukemia. The sample was PBMCs, taken after 24 months of ibrutinib treatment. The chain recombines TRBV29-1 with TRBJ2-3; 8 bases map to TRBD1. CDR3 in DNA: TGCAGCGTAAGATCCGGGACAGGCTCTCTGACAGATACGCAGTATTTT. Translated: CSVRSGTGSLTDTQYF.